A single sample is the source of the 28 T cell receptor beta chains below, sequenced in a study of T-cell reconstitution after alpha-beta-depleted transplantation in children. TCRbeta library construction was performed incorporating unique molecular identifiers. A single record per CDR3 protein comes from TCRdb applying MiXCR to the PCR reads. The sample contains over 550,000 distinct CDR3 sequences, 10% to 13% of which appear only once. The sample was PBMCs from the stem cell graft donor, taken from the stem cell graft. The receptors shown here come from a human donor who donated a stem cell graft to a child with acute myeloid leukemia.

This clonotype has at least ten counts. This sequence joins TRBV5-1 and TRBJ2-1; 7 positions agree with TRBD2. The CDR3 runs 16 residues. The V and J ends lost 4 bases and 7 bases, in that order; junction bases with no gene match: 14. Germline loops: CDR1 SGHRS, CDR2 YFSETQ. In DNA, the CDR3 is TGCGCCAGCAGCACGAGGGCTAGCGGTTTGTCGAATGAGCAGTTCTTC. This translates into CASSTRASGLSNEQFF.

This clonotype was seen at least ten times. The V call is TRBV4-3, the J call TRBJ1-1, with a weak D call TRBD1 (6 bases). Germline CDR1 is LGHNA and CDR2 is YSLEER. V was shortened by 2 bases and J by 3 bases, with 10 bases between the two germline ends. The CDR3 is 14 residues long. The CDR3 spells CASSQPGQHTEAFF. The CDR3 DNA follows: TGCGCCAGCAGCCAACCCGGACAGCACACTGAAGCTTTCTTT.

Many counts were recorded for this clonotype. The V and J genes are TRBV20-1 and TRBJ1-2; no firm D call. Trimming cost V 8 bases and J 6 bases, with 22 bases left between them. CDR1 and CDR2 (germline): DFQATT, SNEGSKA (reference sequence). The CDR3 length is 14 residues. CDR3 nucleotide sequence: TGCAGTCTGCGGTCAGCCGCAGGCATGGATGGCTACACCTTC. Amino acid sequence: CSLRSAAGMDGYTF.

This clonotype came up once. This may come from a read error, since a much larger clone is one base off. The conserved phenylalanine or tryptophan normally closing the CDR3 is absent here, so this likely arose from a read error. The chain carries TRBV29-1 and TRBJ2-3; D possibly matches TRBD1 or TRBD2 (5 bases each). Per germline, CDR1 SQVTM and CDR2 ANQGSEA. The CDR3 spans 13 residues. V lost 7 bases and J lost 4, with 15 bases in between. CDR3 in DNA: TGCAGCGGGGGGACGACAAGGGCAGATACGCAGTATTAT. Translated: CSGGTTRADTQYY.

The chain is built from TRBV12-3 or TRBV12-4 and TRBJ2-1; TRBD1 aligns across 9 bases. The CDR3 loop spans 15 amino acids. J lost 5 bases, V lost 5 bases, and 7 bases had no gene match. CDR3 sequence reads: CASSPRTGAHNEQFF. The CDR3 DNA reads TGTGCCAGCAGTCCTCGGACAGGGGCCCACAATGAGCAGTTCTTC.

About this clonotype itself: The CDR3 carries no conserved terminal phenylalanine or tryptophan, so it likely arises from a read error. The chain is built from TRBV5-1 and TRBJ2-1; TRBD2 agrees at 7 bases. CDR3 length: 14 residues. Germline CDR1 reads SGHRS; CDR2 reads YFSETQ. The V gene end was trimmed by 7 bases and the J gene end by 8 bases; junction bases not matched to a gene: 12. CDR3 bases: TGCGCCAGCCGCTCGAGCGGGATTGGGGATGAGCAGTTCGTC. As protein: CASRSSGIGDEQFV.

The J gene is TRBJ1-1, the V gene TRBV12-3 or TRBV12-4; D remains ambiguous. The length of the CDR3 is 12 residues. The V gene lost 3 bases and the J gene lost 5 bases, with 7 bases spanning the gap. The CDR3 sequence is CASSFPRTEAFF. In DNA form, the CDR3 reads TGTGCCAGCAGTTTCCCGCGGACTGAAGCTTTCTTT.

This clonotype was detected many times. The chain couples TRBV7-8 to TRBJ2-6; 9 bases align to TRBD2. The ends lost 2 bases at V and 0 bases at J; junction bases unmatched: 8. The CDR3 is 19 amino acids. Germline lookup yields CDR1 SGHVS and CDR2 FQNEAQ. CDR3 loop: CASSLLLAGVLSGANVLTF. CDR3 coding DNA: TGTGCCAGCAGCTTACTATTAGCGGGAGTTCTCTCTGGGGCCAACGTCCTGACTTTC.

This clonotype was detected ten times or more. V gene TRBV15 combines with J gene TRBJ2-1; D is perhaps TRBD2 (5 bases). This CDR3 comprises 15 residues. The germline V and J ends were trimmed by 0 bases and 8 bases, with 14 bases remaining between them. CDR1 and CDR2 (germline): LNHNV, YYDKDF (reference sequence). The CDR3 DNA reads as TGTGCCACCAGCAGAGACGGACTGGTGCAGGATGAGCAGTTCTTC. It specifies CATSRDGLVQDEQFF.

V usage is TRBV7-9 and J usage is TRBJ2-7, with D unclear. There are 12 residues in the CDR3. Trimming cost V 8 bases and J 0 bases, with 8 bases left between them. Germline CDR1 is SEHNR and CDR2 is FQNEAQ (reference sequence). The DNA of the CDR3 is TGTGCCAGCGGGTTTACCTCCTACGAGCAGTACTTC. Its protein is CASGFTSYEQYF.

In its sample, this clonotype was seen a few times. The chain is built from TRBV11-1 and TRBJ2-4; 8 positions match TRBD2. The J segment lost 3 bases and the V segment lost 3 bases, leaving 22 bases of the junction unmatched. This CDR3 spans 21 amino acids. Per the germline V gene, CDR1 is SGHAT and CDR2 is FQDESV (reference sequence). This CDR3 is CASSFPRGVPKTSDDKNIQYF. The DNA of the CDR3 is TGTGCCAGCAGCTTCCCGAGGGGTGTTCCTAAGACTAGCGATGACAAAAACATTCAGTACTTC.

This chain connects TRBV4-3 to TRBJ2-1; 9 bases fit TRBD1. Germline V gene sequence: CDR1 LGHNA, CDR2 YSLEER. With 0 bases clipped from V and 4 bases from J, the junction kept 10 bases outside the gene matches. The CDR3 contains 18 residues. The CDR3 bases are TGCGCCAGCAGCCAAGATACCCTGGACAGGGGACCTTACAATGAGCAGTTCTTC. This codes for CASSQDTLDRGPYNEQFF.

This clonotype turned up a few times. The rearrangement joins TRBV7-3 to TRBJ2-7, with D perhaps TRBD2 (6 bases). Between the trimmed V and J ends, which lost 1 base and 6 bases, there was a span of 19 bases. Germline CDR1 SGHTA, CDR2 FQGTGA. CDR3 length: 16 amino acids. The CDR3 DNA sequence: TGTGCCAGCAGCTTAAACGGAGGGGTTTCTGTCTCCGAGCAGTACTTC. The encoded protein is CASSLNGGVSVSEQYF.

The genes are TRBV2 and TRBJ2-2; 7 positions agree with TRBD1. Germline CDR1 and CDR2: SNHLY and FYNNEI. The ends lost 11 bases at V and 4 bases at J; junction bases unmatched: 10. The CDR3 covers 14 residues. CDR3 in amino acids: CAGEGAYRTGELFF. CDR3 nucleotides: TGTGCCGGCGAGGGGGCCTACCGCACCGGGGAGCTGTTTTTT.

This clonotype came up a few times. The genes are TRBV20-1 and TRBJ2-3; 9 nucleotides agree with TRBD2. The CDR3 has 18 amino acids. CDR1 is DFQATT and CDR2 is SNEGSKA in the germline V gene (reference sequence). Unmatched junction bases numbered 20, after V lost 3 bases and J lost 7 bases. CDR3 loop: CSASLSGRRGFSINTQYF. The CDR3 coding sequence is TGCAGTGCTAGTCTCAGCGGGAGGAGGGGCTTTTCGATAAATACGCAGTATTTT.

The chain carries TRBV6-2 or TRBV6-3 and TRBJ2-6; no firm D call. The CDR3 length is 15 residues. CDR1 MNHEY and CDR2 SVGEGT come from the germline V gene. The V end lost 5 bases, the J end lost 1 base, and 9 bases lay between the germline ends. The CDR3 nucleotides read TGTGCCAGCAGTCACACAATTTCTGGGGCCAACGTCCTGACTTTC. Its protein is CASSHTISGANVLTF.

The J gene is TRBJ1-3, the V gene TRBV12-3 or TRBV12-4; TRBD1 aligns across 9 bases. After removal of 6 bases from V and 0 bases from J, the junction contained 6 bases not matched to a gene. The CDR3 consists of 16 residues. The CDR3, as DNA: TGTGCCAGCAGCCTGACAGGGGGGATCTCTGGAAACACCATATATTTT. It codes for CASSLTGGISGNTIYF.

This clonotype showed up many times. The rearrangement uses TRBV12-3 or TRBV12-4 and TRBJ2-7; 9 positions match TRBD2. This CDR3 region has 17 residues. J was trimmed by 3 bases and V by 3 bases; bases with no gene match: 12. The CDR3 here is CASSFSTSGSKYYEQYF. In DNA form, the CDR3 reads TGTGCCAGCAGTTTTTCGACTAGCGGATCGAAGTACTACGAGCAGTACTTC.

This clonotype showed up many times. The chain employs TRBV20-1 and TRBJ1-5, with D hard to call. From germline, CDR1 is DFQATT and CDR2 SNEGSKA (reference sequence). Deletions cut 3 bases from V and 3 bases from J, with 6 bases between. The CDR3 is 12 amino acids. The chain's CDR3 is CSASRYNQPQHF. CDR3 sequence (DNA): TGCAGTGCTAGCCGTTACAATCAGCCCCAGCATTTT.

In its sample, this clonotype was seen a few times. The genes are TRBV20-1 and TRBJ1-1; D gene unclear. V was shortened by 1 base and J by 8 bases, with 5 bases between the two germline ends. There are 10 residues in the CDR3. Germline V lookup: CDR1 DFQATT, CDR2 SNEGSKA (reference sequence). The CDR3, as DNA: TGCAGTGCTAGAGCCGCCGAAGCTTTCTTT. Translating gives CSARAAEAFF.

This clonotype was counted only a few times. This chain uses TRBV7-2 with TRBJ2-3; perhaps TRBD2 as D (6 bases). The germline V gene has CDR1 SGHTA and CDR2 FQGNSA. V lost 3 bases and J lost 1, with 11 bases in between. The CDR3 loop spans 15 amino acids. The CDR3 spells CASSLGLTRTDTQYF. The DNA of the CDR3 is TGTGCCAGCAGCTTGGGACTCACACGCACAGATACGCAGTATTTT.

This clonotype was recorded a few times. The chain is built from TRBV12-3 or TRBV12-4 and TRBJ1-5; weak D call: TRBD1 (6 bases). The CDR3 loop spans 13 amino acids. Trimming took 7 bases from V and 6 from J, leaving 13 bases between them. CDR3 sequence: CASTSTGGQPQHF. The CDR3 DNA follows: TGTGCCAGCACCTCGACAGGAGGTCAGCCCCAGCATTTT.

The chain employs TRBV7-9 and TRBJ2-7; D not certain. The V gene's germline CDR1 is SEHNR and CDR2 FQNEAQ (reference sequence). V was cut by 3 bases and J by 2 bases, with 14 bases left in between. The CDR3 extends over 15 amino acids. In DNA form, the CDR3 reads TGTGCCAGCAGCTTTTCCGATCGACTGGCCTACGAGCAGTACTTC. Translation: CASSFSDRLAYEQYF.

Here the CDR3 DNA reads TGTGCCAGCAGCCAAGTTCCTAACTATGGCTACACCTTC. It yields the protein CASSQVPNYGYTF. The rearrangement links TRBV14 to TRBJ1-2; D is undetermined. This CDR3 has 13 amino acids. Germline values: CDR1 SGHDN, CDR2 FVKESK. Between the trimmed V and J ends, which lost 1 base and 0 bases, there was a span of 3 bases.

This clonotype occurred once. The chain joins TRBV14 to TRBJ1-2; possible D gene TRBD1, 5 bases. V was shortened by 0 bases and J by 6 bases, with 23 bases between the two germline ends. Germline CDR1 and CDR2: SGHDN and FVKESK. The CDR3 loop spans 18 amino acids. The chain's CDR3 is CASSQDRWAWGEENGYTF. The CDR3 nucleotides are TGTGCCAGCAGCCAAGATCGTTGGGCCTGGGGGGAAGAAAATGGCTACACCTTC.

This clonotype was detected only a few times. The V and J genes are TRBV11-2 and TRBJ2-5, with D unclear. The CDR3 is 16 residues long. Trimming took 1 base from V and 0 from J, leaving 12 bases between them. CDR1 is SGHAT, CDR2 FQNNGV, per germline. CDR3 loop: CASSLVSFPYQETQYF. The CDR3 DNA is TGTGCCAGCAGCTTAGTATCTTTCCCGTACCAAGAGACCCAGTACTTC.

This clonotype occurred a few times. The chain recombines TRBV2 with TRBJ2-7; 8 bases match TRBD2. Germline values: CDR1 SNHLY, CDR2 FYNNEI. J was trimmed by 0 bases and V by 6 bases; bases with no gene match: 7. The CDR3 contains 15 residues. The CDR3 DNA reads as TGTGCCAGCAGCACAGCGGGAGATAGCTCCTACGAGCAGTACTTC. Translation gives CASSTAGDSSYEQYF. Combining the CDR3 with reference TRBV2 and TRBJ2-7 gives the whole variable domain EPEVTQTPSHQVTQMGQEVILRCVPISNHLYFYWYRQILGQKVEFLVSFYNNEISEKSEIFDDQFSVERPDGSNFTLKIRSTKLEDSAMYFCASSTAGDSSYEQYFGPGTRLTVT.

In its sample, this clonotype was seen many times. At one end, the junction sequence differs from germline, possibly due to a read error. The chain recombines TRBV7-9 with TRBJ2-3; tentative D call: TRBD2 (5 bases). CDR3 length: 15 residues. Germline V gene lookup returns CDR1 SEHNR and CDR2 FQNEAQ (reference sequence). This chain's CDR3 is CASSLGRTSTDTQYF. The DNA for the CDR3 is TGTGCCAGCAGTTTAGGACGGACTAGCACAGATACGCAGTATTTT.